The 24 T cell receptor beta chains reported below all come from one sample, sequenced in a study of shared clonotypes between healthy human individuals. The naive CD8 population came from CD45RO-negative cells selected for CCR7, without terminally differentiated effector memory CD45RA+ cells. The protocol was immunoSEQ multiplex PCR, while the TCRdb copy is restricted to in-frame clones and leaves out a portion. The data show 1.5 million to 2.5 million clones, approximately 95% seen once. The source material was naive CD8+ T cells sorted from blood. These receptors originate from a man between 18 and 35 years old in good health.

This clone was observed a single time. The V gene is TRBV5-4, the J gene TRBJ1-1, with D unclear. V was cut by 0 bases and J by 3 bases, with 6 bases left in between. Germline assignment: CDR1 SGHNT and CDR2 YYREEE (reference sequence). The CDR3 covers 13 residues. In nucleotides, the CDR3 is TGTGCCAGCAGCTTGGCCCAGGACACTGAAGCTTTCTTT. It codes for CASSLAQDTEAFF.

This clone appeared once. This chain connects TRBV29-1 to TRBJ2-7, with D tentatively TRBD1 or TRBD2 (5 bases each). In germline, CDR1 is SQVTM, CDR2 ANQGSEA. CDR3 length: 14 amino acids. V lost 3 bases, J lost 3 bases, and 15 bases lay in between. The CDR3 DNA reads as TGCAGCGTTGAGGGGACCCCCGATGGCTACGAGCAGTACTTC. Translating gives CSVEGTPDGYEQYF.

The gene calls are TRBV4-1 and TRBJ2-5; the match to TRBD2 covers 8 bases. The J segment lost 5 bases and the V segment lost 0 bases, leaving 8 bases of the junction unmatched. CDR1 and CDR2 from the germline V gene are MGHRA and YSYEKL. The CDR3 extends over 16 amino acids. The CDR3 DNA follows: TGCGCCAGCAGCCAAGAGTGGCTGTCGGGGGGGGAGACCCAGTACTTC. It yields the protein CASSQEWLSGGETQYF.

V is TRBV19 and J is TRBJ1-4; D gene ambiguous. The CDR3 is 14 residues long. The germline CDR1 and CDR2 sequences are LNHDA and SQIVND (reference sequence). The V gene lost 3 bases and the J gene lost 8 bases, with 13 bases spanning the gap. The CDR3 loop reads CASSILASSEKLFF. The CDR3 DNA sequence: TGTGCCAGTAGTATTCTGGCCTCTAGCGAAAAACTGTTTTTT.

This chain connects TRBV27 to TRBJ2-5; 10 bases match TRBD2. The V gene end was trimmed by 6 bases and the J gene end by 2 bases; junction bases not matched to a gene: 6. This CDR3 is 15 amino acids long. Germline V CDR1 and CDR2: MNHEY, SMNVEV (reference sequence). CDR3: CASRELAGLQETQYF. In DNA, the CDR3 is TGTGCCAGCAGGGAACTAGCGGGGTTACAAGAGACCCAGTACTTC.

As concerns this clone: Other DNA sequences within the sample encode an identical CDR3. The chain combines TRBV5-1 with TRBJ1-1; D unclear. V gave up 0 bases and J gave up 4 bases, with 7 bases separating them. Germline lookup yields CDR1 SGHRS and CDR2 YFSETQ. The CDR3 is made up of 13 amino acids. In DNA, the CDR3 is TGCGCCAGCAGCTTGGAAGGGAGCACTGAAGCTTTCTTT. It specifies CASSLEGSTEAFF.

The chain combines TRBV27 with TRBJ2-7; D unresolved. The V end was cut by 0 bases, the J end by 0 bases, with 12 bases between. The CDR3 totals 16 residues. The germline V gene has CDR1 MNHEY and CDR2 SMNVEV (reference sequence). The CDR3 loop reads CASSLSPGSHSYEQYF. CDR3 DNA: TGTGCCAGCAGTTTATCCCCCGGGTCCCACTCCTACGAGCAGTACTTC.

This sequence joins TRBV13 and TRBJ1-6; maybe TRBD1 (6 bases). This CDR3 has 15 residues. CDR1 is PRHDT, CDR2 FYEKMQ, per germline (reference sequence). Trimming removed 5 bases at V and 7 bases at J, with 15 bases between. CDR3 coding DNA: TGTGCCAGCAGCCCGACAGGTTCGGACAATTCACCCCTCCACTTT. Translation: CASSPTGSDNSPLHF.

The chain carries TRBV7-8 and TRBJ2-1; D is unclear. From germline, CDR1 is SGHVS and CDR2 FQNEAQ. Trimming took off 1 base at V and 0 bases at J, with 10 bases between the two ends. The CDR3 sequence is 16 residues long. The CDR3 sequence: CASSLEKHPSYNEQFF. CDR3 sequence (DNA): TGTGCCAGCAGCTTAGAGAAGCATCCCTCCTACAATGAGCAGTTCTTC.

The rearrangement joins TRBV29-1 to TRBJ2-7; 10 positions match TRBD1. Germline V gene data show CDR1 as SQVTM and CDR2 as ANQGSEA. The J segment lost 4 bases and the V segment lost 3 bases, leaving 6 bases of the junction unmatched. The CDR3 spans 14 residues. The DNA of the CDR3 is TGCAGCGTTGACCTGGGACAGGGGCAATACGAGCAGTACTTC. This gives the protein CSVDLGQGQYEQYF.

The chain carries TRBV4-1 and TRBJ2-3; tentatively, D is TRBD2 (5 bases). CDR3 size: 15 residues. Germline V gene data show CDR1 as MGHRA and CDR2 as YSYEKL. Trimming left V 4 bases short and J 5 bases short, with 16 bases between. The chain's CDR3 is CASSPLFREGDTQYF. CDR3 coding DNA: TGCGCCAGCAGCCCGCTTTTCCGAGAGGGAGATACGCAGTATTTT.

The chain carries TRBV11-2 and TRBJ2-1, with 9 bases matching TRBD2. Trimming removed 5 bases from V and 7 bases from J; junction bases left unmatched: 6. This CDR3 is built from 14 residues. Germline CDR1 and CDR2: SGHAT and FQNNGV. CDR3 amino acids: CASSPSSGVNEQFF. DNA of the CDR3: TGTGCCAGCAGCCCATCTAGCGGGGTGAATGAGCAGTTCTTC.

The V gene is TRBV19, the J gene TRBJ1-5; possibly TRBD1 for D (5 bases). V dropped 6 bases and J dropped 4 bases, with 7 bases sitting between them. This CDR3 is 12 amino acids long. The germline V gene has CDR1 LNHDA and CDR2 SQIVND (reference sequence). The CDR3 region is CASSAGNQPQHF. DNA for the CDR3: TGTGCCAGTAGCGCAGGGAATCAGCCCCAGCATTTT.

The chain recombines TRBV6-6 with TRBJ2-7; the D gene is possibly TRBD2 (5 bases). The germline CDR1 and CDR2 sequences are MNHNY and SVGAGI (reference sequence). This CDR3 region has 14 residues. V lost 2 bases to trimming and J lost 2 bases, with 10 bases between them. The CDR3 loop reads CASSYTGGTYEQYF. As DNA, the CDR3 is TGTGCCAGCAGTTACACTGGAGGAACCTACGAGCAGTACTTC.

The table lists this clone with a count of one. This chain links TRBV4-1 with TRBJ2-1, with D possibly being TRBD1 (6 bases). The CDR3 has 13 residues. Trimming removed 3 bases from V and 8 bases from J, with 11 bases in between. CDR1 is MGHRA, CDR2 YSYEKL, per germline. The CDR3 loop is CASSQQGKDEQFF. The CDR3 coding sequence is TGCGCCAGCAGCCAGCAGGGGAAGGATGAGCAGTTCTTC.

This sequence joins TRBV6-7 and TRBJ2-1; tentative D call: TRBD1 (5 bases). TRBV6-7 is classed as an ORF, of uncertain function. The CDR3 sequence is 16 residues long. V lost 6 bases to trimming and J lost 0 bases, with 15 bases between them. DNA for the CDR3: TGTGCCAGCAGATTCAGGGATTCGAGCTCCTACAATGAGCAGTTCTTC. It translates to CASRFRDSSSYNEQFF.

V and J are TRBV4-1 and TRBJ1-6, with D possibly being TRBD1 (5 bases). The CDR3 covers 14 residues. Per germline, CDR1 MGHRA and CDR2 YSYEKL. Trimming removed 4 bases from V and 9 bases from J, with 13 bases in between. Here the CDR3 reads CASSLITGPSPLHF. The CDR3 nucleotides read TGCGCCAGCAGCCTCATTACAGGACCTTCACCCCTCCACTTT.

The rearrangement links TRBV6-5 to TRBJ1-1; TRBD1 agrees at 7 bases. Germline V gene lookup returns CDR1 MNHEY and CDR2 SVGAGI. With V trimmed by 0 bases and J by 2 bases, 3 bases remained unmatched. This CDR3 has 15 residues. CDR3 loop: CASSYSGGRNTEAFF. The CDR3 DNA reads TGTGCCAGCAGTTACTCAGGGGGCAGAAACACTGAAGCTTTCTTT.

This clone was observed a few times. Other DNA sequences in the sample encode the same CDR3. The chain recombines TRBV9 with TRBJ2-7; TRBD2 agrees at 10 bases. The CDR3 extends over 15 amino acids. From germline, CDR1 is SGDLS and CDR2 YYNGEE. V was pared by 0 bases and J by 4 bases, with 4 bases of the junction left unmatched. CDR3 bases: TGTGCCAGCAGCGTAGAGGCTAGCGGGAGTTACGAGCAGTACTTC. It translates to CASSVEASGSYEQYF.

The rearrangement uses TRBV27 and TRBJ1-5; D might be TRBD1 (6 bases). The germline gives CDR1 MNHEY, CDR2 SMNVEV (reference sequence). Between the trimmed V and J ends, which lost 5 bases and 6 bases, there was a span of 14 bases. This CDR3 spans 14 amino acids. As DNA, the CDR3 is TGTGCCAGCAGTAAACAGGGTGGGGGTCAGCCCCAGCATTTT. This sequence encodes CASSKQGGGQPQHF.

The chain recombines TRBV6-1 with TRBJ2-7; 7 bases map to TRBD1. V trimming: 3 bases; J trimming: 3 bases; junction bases outside the gene matches: 8. CDR3 length: 15 residues. In germline, CDR1 is MNHNS, CDR2 SASEGT. The CDR3 bases are TGTGCCAGCAGTGACACGGGACAGATTTTCTACGAGCAGTACTTC. Translation gives CASSDTGQIFYEQYF.

Worth noting for this clone: At one of its ends the junction is not consistent with the germline gene, which may arise from a read error. The CDR3 nucleotides read TGTGCTAGCAGCGTGGACCCTAACTACGAGCAGTACTTC. It translates to CASSVDPNYEQYF. V usage is TRBV7-7 and J usage is TRBJ2-7; no definite D call. The CDR3 length is 13 residues. Germline CDR1 reads SSHAT; CDR2 reads FNYEAQ (reference sequence).

The gene calls are TRBV18 and TRBJ2-1, with TRBD1 matching over 10 bases. This CDR3 comprises 19 residues. Looked up from germline, CDR1 is KGHSH and CDR2 is LQKENI. Germline trimming cut 0 bases from V and 8 bases from J; bases unmatched to any gene: 16. The CDR3 region has the DNA TGTGCCAGCTCACCACCCCCGGGACAGGGGCCGGAACTTGGGGATGAGCAGTTCTTC. Translation: CASSPPPGQGPELGDEQFF.

This clone is a singleton in its sample. The chain carries TRBV13 and TRBJ2-7; D not certain. CDR1 PRHDT and CDR2 FYEKMQ come from the germline V gene (reference sequence). The CDR3 loop spans 14 amino acids. The ends were cut back, 0 bases at V and 1 base at J, with 7 bases in the middle. The CDR3 here is CASSLGGMSYEQYF. The CDR3 nucleotides read TGTGCCAGCAGCTTAGGGGGGATGTCCTACGAGCAGTACTTC.